A single sample is the source of the 22 T cell receptor beta chains below, sequenced in a study of Tregs in tolerant kidney transplant recipients. The nonmyeloablative bone marrow transplants came from related graft donors, with transient mixed chimerism. Data came from immunoSEQ multiplex PCR; TCRdb stores just in-frame clones and leaves some out. Its clone listing holds some 30,000 clones. The input for sequencing was CD4+ T cells from blood (PBMCs), taken 24 months after the transplant. These receptors were collected from a human patient who received a combined kidney and bone marrow transplant. Some T cells could come from the graft donor.

Note on this clone: The CDR3 extends 3 residues past the end of the read, so its final part is completed from the germline J gene. This chain links TRBV5-1 with TRBJ2-3; 9 nucleotides agree with TRBD1. Germline V gene lookup returns CDR1 SGHRS and CDR2 YFSETQ. The CDR3 consists of 16 residues. The J segment lost 5 bases and the V segment lost 3 bases, leaving 10 bases of the junction unmatched. CDR3 DNA (partial): TGCGCCAGCAGCTGGAGGAGGGGACAGGGAGGAGATACG. It codes for CASSWRRGQGGDT. The CDR3 in its entirety is CASSWRRGQGGDTQYF. Full variable domain (remainder filled in from reference TRBV5-1 and TRBJ2-3): KAGVTQTPRYLIKTRGQQVTLSCSPISGHRSVSWYQQTPGQGLQFLFEYFSETQRNKGNFPGRFSGRQFSNSRSEMNVSTLELGDSALYLCASSWRRGQGGDTQYFGPGTRLTVL.

To note about this clone: The read stops 3 residues short of the end of the CDR3; the missing end is completed from the germline J gene. The V and J genes are TRBV6-2 or TRBV6-3 and TRBJ2-1; possibly TRBD1 for D (6 bases). This CDR3 has 14 residues. V lost 8 bases, J lost 5 bases, and 16 bases lay in between. Germline CDR1 reads MNHEY; CDR2 reads SVGEGT. CDR3: CASRPGHSNNEQFF. Incomplete CDR3 DNA: TGTGCCAGCCGTCCGGGACATAGTAACAATGAG.

On this clone: The read ends 3 residues before the CDR3 terminus; that terminus is restored from the germline J gene. V is TRBV2 and J is TRBJ1-2, with 7 positions matching TRBD1. The CDR3 contains 14 residues. Germline loops: CDR1 SNHLY, CDR2 FYNNEI. V dropped 2 bases and J dropped 4; count of bases not matched to a gene: 4. The CDR3 loop reads CASSENQGVYGYTF. CDR3 bases read: TGTGCCAGCAGTGAAAATCAGGGGGTCTATGGC.

Details on this clone: The CDR3 extends 3 residues past the end of the read, so its final part is completed from the germline J gene. The V call is TRBV20-1, the J call TRBJ2-3; D is possibly TRBD2 (5 bases). CDR1 is DFQATT and CDR2 is SNEGSKA in the germline V gene (reference sequence). The ends were cut back, 6 bases at V and 8 bases at J, with 18 bases in the middle. This CDR3 contains 13 residues. This CDR3 is CSAQLERRGTQYF. The DNA read from the CDR3 is TGCAGTGCCCAACTAGAGAGACGCGGTACG.

Remarks on this clone: The junction departs from the called germline gene at one end, perhaps through a read error. Coverage ceases 3 residues before the CDR3 finishes, and the germline J gene fills in the end. The rearrangement joins TRBV7-2 to TRBJ2-3, with a possible D match to TRBD1 (5 bases). The CDR3 loop spans 14 amino acids. CDR1 and CDR2 from the germline V gene are SGHTA and FQGNSA. Partial CDR3 DNA: TGTGCCAGCAGCTTACAGGGTAGCACGGATACG. This codes for CASSLQGSTDT. In full, the CDR3 reads CASSLQGSTDTQYF.

Worth noting for this clone: The DNA ends 3 residues before the CDR3 does, and the rest of the CDR3 is filled in from the germline J gene. This chain links TRBV2 with TRBJ1-4; TRBD1 matches 8 bases. This CDR3 contains 14 residues. V shed 7 bases, J shed 0 bases, and the junction held 1 base outside the gene matches. Germline V gene sequence: CDR1 SNHLY, CDR2 FYNNEI. CDR3 amino acids: CASIQGATNEKLFF. CDR3 DNA (partial): TGTGCCAGCATACAGGGGGCAACTAATGAAAAA.

Remarks on this clone: The DNA ends 3 residues before the CDR3 does, and the rest of the CDR3 is filled in from the germline J gene. The chain couples TRBV20-1 to TRBJ2-7; D may correspond to TRBD1 or TRBD2 (5 bases each). This CDR3 has 15 residues. V was pared by 0 bases and J by 2 bases, with 14 bases between. The germline CDR1 and CDR2 sequences are DFQATT and SNEGSKA (reference sequence). The sequenced part of the CDR3 DNA is TGCAGTGCTAGAGAGTACAAGGGGAGCCCCTACGAG. It specifies CSAREYKGSPYE. The full-length CDR3 reads as CSAREYKGSPYEQYF.

With respect to this clone: The read falls 3 residues short of the CDR3 end, and the missing part is taken from the germline J gene. This chain joins TRBV28 and TRBJ2-3; 11 bases line up with TRBD2. Germline V gene data show CDR1 as MDHEN and CDR2 as SYDVKM. The CDR3 covers 16 residues. The CDR3 region is CASSLIAGGPWGAQYF. The DNA read from the CDR3 is TGTGCCAGCAGTTTGATAGCGGGAGGGCCTTGGGGAGCG.

Note on this clone: The read finishes 3 residues shy of the CDR3 end, and the germline J gene is used to complete it. The rearrangement uses TRBV6-1 and TRBJ1-5; perhaps TRBD1 as D (6 bases). Trimming stripped 3 bases from V and 7 bases from J, with 13 bases between. The germline V gene encodes CDR1 MNHNS and CDR2 SASEGT. The CDR3 is 14 amino acids. CDR3 bases read: TGTGCCAGCAGTGACGGGACACCCGTGCAGCCC. It encodes CASSDGTPVQP. The full CDR3 protein reads CASSDGTPVQPQHF.

A word on this clone: Read data end 3 residues before the CDR3 end; the end is taken from the germline J gene. This rearrangement joins TRBV2 to TRBJ2-2, with TRBD1 matching 8 bases. The CDR3 runs to 15 residues. The germline V gene has CDR1 SNHLY and CDR2 FYNNEI. Germline trimming cut 6 bases from V and 1 base from J; bases unmatched to any gene: 4. The CDR3 protein is CASRPGGGNTGELFF. CDR3 DNA, as far as it was read: TGTGCCAGCAGGCCAGGGGGCGGGAACACCGGGGAG.

Remarks on this clone: The read terminates 3 residues ahead of where the CDR3 ends, so the germline J gene completes it. The chain couples TRBV19 to TRBJ1-5, with a possible D match to TRBD1 (5 bases). The CDR3 sequence is 14 residues long. V was cut by 3 bases and J by 3 bases, with 9 bases left in between. The germline CDR1 and CDR2 sequences are LNHDA and SQIVND (reference sequence). The CDR3 sequence: CASSIGRDNQPQHF. The CDR3 bases that were read are TGTGCCAGTAGTATCGGCAGGGACAATCAGCCC.

In the case of this clone: The sequenced fragment ends 3 residues before the CDR3 boundary, so the rest is inferred from the germline J gene. V is TRBV20-1 and J is TRBJ2-3; possibly TRBD1 for D (6 bases). The germline gives CDR1 DFQATT, CDR2 SNEGSKA (reference sequence). Trimming removed 0 bases at V and 2 bases at J, with 12 bases between. The CDR3 runs to 15 residues. CDR3 DNA (partial): TGCAGTGCTAGAGAGCCGGGACAAGTCACAGATACG. Its protein is CSAREPGQVTDT. The whole CDR3 protein is CSAREPGQVTDTQYF.

To note about this clone: The read ends 3 residues early relative to the CDR3; the germline J gene fills the gap. The genes are TRBV20-1 and TRBJ2-4; no firm D call. CDR1 and CDR2 (germline): DFQATT, SNEGSKA (reference sequence). Trimming pared 5 bases from V and 0 bases from J, leaving 5 bases between. CDR3 length: 12 amino acids. CDR3 loop: CSAAVAKNIQYF. The CDR3 DNA, read in part, is TGCAGTGCTGCAGTAGCCAAAAACATT.

With respect to this clone: The missing CDR3 end, 3 residues past where the read stops, is filled in from the germline J gene. The chain has TRBV18 and TRBJ2-3; D is undetermined. The ends were cut back, 1 base at V and 4 bases at J, with 15 bases in the middle. This CDR3 has 16 residues. Germline V lookup: CDR1 KGHSH, CDR2 LQKENI. CDR3 bases read: TGTGCCAGCTCACCACTTGTATCGGTTCCCTCAGATACG. Its protein product is CASSPLVSVPSDT. The complete CDR3 reads CASSPLVSVPSDTQYF. Filled out from reference TRBV18 and TRBJ2-3, the complete variable domain reads NAGVMQNPRHLVRRRGQEARLRCSPMKGHSHVYWYRQLPEEGLKFMVYLQKENIIDESGMPKERFSAEFPKEGPSILRIQQVVRGDSAAYFCASSPLVSVPSDTQYFGPGTRLTVL.

A note on this clone: The read ends 3 residues before the CDR3 terminus; that terminus is restored from the germline J gene. The rearrangement uses TRBV4-2 and TRBJ2-3; possible D gene TRBD2, 7 bases. Germline V gives CDR1 LGHNA, CDR2 YNFKEQ. V lost 1 base and J lost 4, with 15 bases in between. The CDR3 spans 16 residues. The covered CDR3 bases are TGTGCCAGCAGCCAAGGCGGGGGCCGCGGGGCAGATACG. It yields the protein CASSQGGGRGADT. The whole CDR3 protein reads CASSQGGGRGADTQYF.

Worth noting for this clone: With the read ending 3 residues before the CDR3 end, the germline J gene is used to fill in that end. The rearrangement links TRBV2 to TRBJ2-1, with a weak D call TRBD2 (5 bases). Trimming took 7 bases from V and 7 from J, leaving 14 bases between them. Germline CDR1 reads SNHLY; CDR2 reads FYNNEI. CDR3 length: 13 residues. The CDR3 protein is CASTRGTSNEQFF. The sequenced part of the CDR3 DNA is TGTGCCAGCACTCGAGGTACTAGTAATGAG.

Concerning this clone itself: The read terminates 3 residues before the CDR3 end, so the remaining end is supplied by the germline J gene. The chain combines TRBV7-9 with TRBJ1-1, with 11 bases lining up with TRBD1. The CDR3 runs 15 residues. CDR1 is SEHNR and CDR2 is FQNEAQ in the germline V gene (reference sequence). V gave up 11 bases and J gave up 5 bases; unmatched junction bases: 13. CDR3 region: CAGSKWGQGETEAFF. Partial CDR3 DNA: TGTGCCGGCTCCAAATGGGGACAGGGGGAGACTGAA.

With regard to this clone: The read comes to an end 3 residues before the CDR3 does, leaving the germline J gene to fill in the end. This rearrangement joins TRBV10-3 to TRBJ2-3; tentative D call: TRBD2 (6 bases). V was trimmed by 3 bases and J by 3 bases, leaving 16 bases between them. Germline CDR1 is ENHRY and CDR2 is SYGVKD. This CDR3 is built from 16 residues. This CDR3 is CAISDLSASGTDTQYF. CDR3 DNA (partial): TGTGCCATCAGTGATCTTAGCGCGAGCGGGACAGATACG.

CDR3 DNA (partial): TGTGCCAGCTCACGGGTAGAAGGGACAAGGTTACGATATGGC. This encodes CASSRVEGTRLRYG. The whole CDR3 sequence reads CASSRVEGTRLRYGYTF. This chain links TRBV18 with TRBJ1-2; tentative D call: TRBD1 (6 bases). The observed sequence ends 3 residues before the CDR3 terminus, with the missing tail filled in from the germline J gene. V was clipped by 4 bases and J by 5 bases, with 23 bases between them. CDR1 is KGHSH, CDR2 LQKENI, per germline. This CDR3 region has 17 residues.

CDR3 loop: CSVKTSYEQYF. Incomplete CDR3 DNA: TGCAGCGTGAAGACTAGTTACGAG. The chain employs TRBV29-1 and TRBJ2-7; D might be TRBD2 (6 bases). The read terminates 3 residues before the CDR3 end, so the remaining end is supplied by the germline J gene. The CDR3 extends over 11 amino acids. Germline-derived CDR1 and CDR2 are SQVTM and ANQGSEA. Trimming took off 6 bases at V and 4 bases at J, with 10 bases between the two ends.

As to this clone: The read ends 3 residues before the CDR3 terminus; that terminus is restored from the germline J gene. J is TRBJ1-5 and V is TRBV18, with 10 positions matching TRBD1. Trimming took 2 bases from V and 3 from J; bases not matched to a gene: 7. Per the germline V gene, CDR1 is KGHSH and CDR2 is LQKENI. The CDR3 loop spans 17 amino acids. Partial CDR3 DNA: TGTGCCAGCTCACCAGGGACAGGGGATAAAGCCAATCAGCCC. Translation gives CASSPGTGDKANQP. The CDR3 in full is CASSPGTGDKANQPQHF.

Concerning this clone: The read finishes 3 residues shy of the CDR3 end, and the germline J gene is used to complete it. V gene TRBV29-1 combines with J gene TRBJ1-1, with D possibly TRBD1 on 5 matching bases. Between the trimmed V and J ends, which lost 3 bases and 6 bases, there was a span of 14 bases. This CDR3 contains 13 residues. The germline V gene has CDR1 SQVTM and CDR2 ANQGSEA. The CDR3 region is CSVDLVGGSEAFF. The CDR3 bases that were read are TGCAGCGTTGATCTGGTCGGGGGATCTGAA.